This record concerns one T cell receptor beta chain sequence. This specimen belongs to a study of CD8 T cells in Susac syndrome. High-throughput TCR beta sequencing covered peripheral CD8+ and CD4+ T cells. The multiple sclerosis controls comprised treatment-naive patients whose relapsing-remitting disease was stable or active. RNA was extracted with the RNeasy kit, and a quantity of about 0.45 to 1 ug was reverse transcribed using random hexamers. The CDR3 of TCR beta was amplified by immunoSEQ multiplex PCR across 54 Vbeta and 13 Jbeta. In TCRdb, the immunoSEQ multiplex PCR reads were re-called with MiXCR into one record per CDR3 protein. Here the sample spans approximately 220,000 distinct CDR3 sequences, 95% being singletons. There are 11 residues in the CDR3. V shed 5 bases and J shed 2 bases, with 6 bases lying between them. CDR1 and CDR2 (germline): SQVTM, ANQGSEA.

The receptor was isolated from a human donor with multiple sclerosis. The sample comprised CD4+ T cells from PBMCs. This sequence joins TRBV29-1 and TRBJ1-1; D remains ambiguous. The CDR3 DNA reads TGCAGCGTTCTACACAACACTGAAGCTTTCTTT. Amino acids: CSVLHNTEAFF.